These 30 T cell receptor beta chains were sequenced from one sample in a study of T cells in localized non-small cell lung cancer. Profiled with immunoSEQ multiplex PCR; TCRdb holds only in-frame clones, not every one. The sample has more than 70,000 clones, 80% to 90% seen once. Sample: peripheral blood, taken before any cancer treatment. These receptors were collected from a man between 40 and 70 years old with stage I lung adenocarcinoma.

CDR3 loop: CASSSSAGGYSYEQYF. The DNA for the CDR3 is TGTGCCAGCAGCTCATCCGCCGGCGGTTACTCCTACGAGCAGTACTTC. The V gene is TRBV7-9, the J gene TRBJ2-7; D is undetermined. Germline lookup yields CDR1 SEHNR and CDR2 FQNEAQ (reference sequence). The ends were cut back, 4 bases at V and 0 bases at J, with 16 bases in the middle. CDR3 length: 16 amino acids.

The rearrangement links TRBV7-2 to TRBJ1-6; D perhaps matches TRBD1 (5 bases). The CDR3 sequence is 15 residues long. CDR1 is SGHTA, CDR2 FQGNSA, per germline. V lost 1 base and J lost 7, with 11 bases in between. The CDR3 bases are TGTGCCAGCAGCTTAGGCGGGACGGTGAATTCACCCCTCCACTTT. Translated, it gives CASSLGGTVNSPLHF.

This chain uses TRBV2 with TRBJ2-7; 9 bases map to TRBD1. Germline assignment: CDR1 SNHLY and CDR2 FYNNEI. J was trimmed by 3 bases and V by 6 bases; bases with no gene match: 6. The CDR3 length is 14 residues. DNA for the CDR3: TGTGCCAGCAGGGTGGGACAGGGACTCTACGAGCAGTACTTC. Protein: CASRVGQGLYEQYF.

In its sample, this clone was seen a few times. The J gene is TRBJ2-1, the V gene TRBV5-1; 8 bases agree with TRBD2. Germline V gives CDR1 SGHRS, CDR2 YFSETQ. Germline trimming cut 1 base from V and 6 bases from J; bases unmatched to any gene: 3. This CDR3 region has 14 residues. The CDR3: CASSLRGRPNEQFF. DNA for the CDR3: TGCGCCAGCAGCTTGCGCGGGAGGCCCAATGAGCAGTTCTTC. The entire variable domain, with the rest obtained from reference TRBV5-1 and TRBJ2-1, is as follows: KAGVTQTPRYLIKTRGQQVTLSCSPISGHRSVSWYQQTPGQGLQFLFEYFSETQRNKGNFPGRFSGRQFSNSRSEMNVSTLELGDSALYLCASSLRGRPNEQFFGPGTRLTVL.

The chain carries TRBV27 and TRBJ1-2; 7 bases align to TRBD1. CDR3 length: 15 amino acids. Germline V gene sequence: CDR1 MNHEY, CDR2 SMNVEV (reference sequence). The J segment lost 6 bases and the V segment lost 5 bases, leaving 12 bases of the junction unmatched. This chain's CDR3 is CASSPTGYVRDGYTF. The CDR3 DNA follows: TGTGCCAGCAGTCCGACAGGGTACGTAAGAGATGGCTACACCTTC.

The rearrangement uses TRBV6-5 and TRBJ1-1; D is uncertain. The V gene's germline CDR1 is MNHEY and CDR2 SVGAGI. V was trimmed by 0 bases and J by 8 bases, leaving 7 bases between them. This CDR3 is built from 12 residues. CDR3 DNA: TGTGCCAGCAGTTACTCCGACGGCGAAGCTTTCTTT. Amino acids: CASSYSDGEAFF.

V usage is TRBV9 and J usage is TRBJ1-1; D may be TRBD1 (5 bases). Germline-derived CDR1 and CDR2 are SGDLS and YYNGEE. The CDR3 has 13 residues. Trimming shortened V by 5 bases and J by 5 bases, and 13 bases separated the two germline ends. The CDR3 nucleotides are TGTGCCAGCAGTGGCGGGGGTAAGACTGAAGCTTTCTTT. Its protein is CASSGGGKTEAFF.

The V call is TRBV14, the J call TRBJ2-4, with a weak D call TRBD1 (5 bases). Germline CDR1 is SGHDN and CDR2 is FVKESK. V lost 0 bases to trimming and J lost 5 bases, with 14 bases between them. The CDR3 runs 16 residues. The CDR3 sequence: CASSQDVGQGENIQYF. The CDR3 DNA follows: TGTGCCAGCAGCCAAGATGTTGGTCAGGGTGAAAACATTCAGTACTTC.

The CDR3 loop is CSVLGAESTDTQYF. Here the CDR3 DNA reads TGCAGCGTGCTGGGAGCGGAAAGCACAGATACGCAGTATTTT. The chain carries TRBV29-1 and TRBJ2-3; tentative D call: TRBD2 (5 bases). The CDR3 has 14 residues. Trimming shortened V by 6 bases and J by 0 bases, and 13 bases separated the two germline ends. Germline CDR1 reads SQVTM; CDR2 reads ANQGSEA.

The gene calls are TRBV6-6 and TRBJ2-7, with 11 bases that match TRBD2. CDR1 MNHNY and CDR2 SVGAGI come from the germline V gene (reference sequence). V dropped 8 bases and J dropped 3; count of bases not matched to a gene: 3. The CDR3 is 13 residues long. For the CDR3, the DNA is TGTGCCAGCCGGGGGACTAGCGGCTACGAGCAGTACTTC. Protein: CASRGTSGYEQYF.

The J gene is TRBJ2-7, the V gene TRBV15, with 9 bases matching TRBD2. Trimming at V came to 3 bases and at J to 1 base, leaving 13 bases not matched to a gene. The CDR3 contains 18 residues. CDR1 and CDR2 from the germline V gene are LNHNV and YYDKDF (reference sequence). Here the CDR3 reads CATSRRKSATSGSYEQYF. CDR3 in DNA: TGTGCCACCAGCAGGAGAAAATCTGCGACTAGCGGTTCCTACGAGCAGTACTTC.

The rearrangement joins TRBV18 to TRBJ1-1; D is unresolved. V dropped 3 bases and J dropped 2 bases, with 7 bases sitting between them. This CDR3 has 13 amino acids. The germline V gene has CDR1 KGHSH and CDR2 LQKENI. Here the CDR3 reads CASSPLQNTEAFF. The CDR3, as DNA: TGTGCCAGCTCACCTTTACAAAACACTGAAGCTTTCTTT.

This chain uses TRBV5-6 with TRBJ1-2; D perhaps matches TRBD1 (5 bases). V was shortened by 2 bases and J by 6 bases, with 11 bases between the two germline ends. The CDR3 has 13 residues. Germline assignment: CDR1 SGHDT and CDR2 YYEEEE. CDR3 in amino acids: CASSFGRENGYTF. The DNA for the CDR3 is TGTGCCAGCAGCTTTGGCAGGGAAAATGGCTACACCTTC. Full variable domain (missing parts from reference TRBV5-6 and TRBJ1-2): DAGVTQSPTHLIKTRGQQVTLRCSPKSGHDTVSWYQQALGQGPQFIFQYYEEEERQRGNFPDRFSGHQFPNYSSELNVNALLLGDSALYLCASSFGRENGYTFGSGTRLTVV.

The chain carries TRBV19 and TRBJ2-4, with D uncertain. The CDR3 totals 17 residues. In germline, CDR1 is LNHDA, CDR2 SQIVND (reference sequence). V shed 3 bases and J shed 8 bases, with 23 bases lying between them. CDR3 sequence: CASSIGPLGTSGHIQYF. CDR3 in DNA: TGTGCCAGTAGTATTGGGCCGCTGGGTACCTCGGGTCACATTCAGTACTTC.

This clone has a single count. The chain links TRBV7-9 to TRBJ1-4; D possibly corresponds to TRBD1 (5 bases). Germline-derived CDR1 and CDR2 are SEHNR and FQNEAQ (reference sequence). This CDR3 comprises 15 residues. Trimming left V 4 bases short and J 7 bases short, with 16 bases between. CDR3 nucleotides: TGTGCCAGCAGCTCTAAAGCGCAGGGAGGTGAAAAACTGTTTTTT. The encoded protein is CASSSKAQGGEKLFF.

V is TRBV28 and J is TRBJ1-6; D unresolved. The CDR3 spans 14 residues. The V gene's germline CDR1 is MDHEN and CDR2 SYDVKM. Trimming took 4 bases from V and 13 from J, leaving 17 bases between them. CDR3 DNA: TGTGCCAGCAGTTCCCTTATGGAGGGCCTCCCCCTCCACTTT. Translated, it gives CASSSLMEGLPLHF.

The V and J genes are TRBV6-5 and TRBJ2-7, with D hard to call. The V end lost 0 bases, the J end lost 0 bases, and 9 bases lay between the germline ends. The CDR3 runs 15 residues. Germline V gene lookup returns CDR1 MNHEY and CDR2 SVGAGI. The CDR3 protein is CASSYSGPSSYEQYF. CDR3 sequence (DNA): TGTGCCAGCAGTTACTCAGGGCCTAGCTCCTACGAGCAGTACTTC.

The rearrangement uses TRBV9 and TRBJ1-3; D unclear. Trimming left V 4 bases short and J 0 bases short, with 11 bases between. Germline V gives CDR1 SGDLS, CDR2 YYNGEE. This CDR3 spans 15 amino acids. The CDR3, as DNA: TGTGCCAGCAGCCAAACGTGGGACTCTGGAAACACCATATATTTT. Translated, it gives CASSQTWDSGNTIYF.

This clone was counted between two and nine times. This rearrangement joins TRBV19 to TRBJ2-2; possible D gene TRBD2, 6 bases. The CDR3 consists of 16 residues. The germline V gene has CDR1 LNHDA and CDR2 SQIVND (reference sequence). Trimming took 4 bases from V and 3 from J, leaving 15 bases between them. DNA of the CDR3: TGTGCCAGTAGTACCCAGCGGGCGAGAGACACCGGGGAGCTGTTTTTT. It specifies CASSTQRARDTGELFF.

J is TRBJ2-7 and V is TRBV7-2, with 7 nucleotides matching TRBD2. V lost 0 bases to trimming and J lost 1 base; unmatched junction nucleotides: 3. Germline V gene sequence: CDR1 SGHTA, CDR2 FQGNSA. The CDR3 has 15 residues. The chain's CDR3 is CASSLAGGPSYEQYF. The CDR3 DNA reads as TGTGCCAGCAGCTTAGCGGGAGGGCCATCCTACGAGCAGTACTTC.

This clone occurred a few times. This CDR3 is CASSQGQNTEAFF. CDR3 in DNA: TGTGCCAGCAGCCAAGGGCAAAACACTGAAGCTTTCTTT. The chain couples TRBV4-2 to TRBJ1-1, with D unresolved. The CDR3 runs 13 residues. Trimming removed 1 base from V and 2 bases from J, with 5 bases in between. Germline CDR1 is LGHNA and CDR2 is YNFKEQ.

Worth noting for this clone: Its ends do not fully match the called genes, so a read error is possible. V usage is TRBV7-7 and J usage is TRBJ2-5; 8 bases align to TRBD1. The CDR3 totals 15 residues. Looked up from germline, CDR1 is SSHAT and CDR2 is FNYEAQ (reference sequence). CDR3 sequence: CASSPETGARETQYF. CDR3 nucleotide sequence: TGTGCTAGCAGCCCAGAGACAGGGGCGCGGGAGACCCAGTACTTC.

This clone occurred a few times. V gene TRBV7-8 combines with J gene TRBJ2-7; 8 bases are shared with TRBD1. CDR3 length: 16 amino acids. The junction had 13 bases not matched to a gene; V was cut back by 4 bases and J by 5 bases. The V gene's germline CDR1 is SGHVS and CDR2 FQNEAQ. The CDR3 spells CASSWAFGTGAHEQYF. CDR3 nucleotides: TGTGCCAGCAGCTGGGCGTTTGGGACAGGAGCCCACGAGCAGTACTTC.

This clone was detected once. The chain joins TRBV6-5 to TRBJ2-5; 7 nucleotides line up with TRBD2. The CDR3 loop spans 14 amino acids. Trimming at V came to 2 bases and at J to 7 bases, leaving 7 bases not matched to a gene. The germline gives CDR1 MNHEY, CDR2 SVGAGI. CDR3 sequence: CASSYPRGGGTQYF. The CDR3 nucleotides are TGTGCCAGCAGTTACCCGCGCGGGGGTGGGACCCAGTACTTC.

The chain carries TRBV2 and TRBJ2-1; unclear D gene. The V end was cut by 8 bases, the J end by 10 bases, with 18 bases between. CDR3 length equals 13 residues. The germline gives CDR1 SNHLY, CDR2 FYNNEI. DNA of the CDR3: TGTGCCAGCCGGCGAGAAACCTCGACCGAGCAGTTCTTC. Its protein is CASRRETSTEQFF.

The V and J genes are TRBV15 and TRBJ2-7; 8 positions match TRBD1. The CDR3 is made up of 15 amino acids. In germline, CDR1 is LNHNV, CDR2 YYDKDF (reference sequence). V shed 4 bases, J shed 4 bases, and the junction held 9 bases outside the gene matches. CDR3 DNA: TGTGCCACCAGCACTAGTGGACAGGGTCGATACGAGCAGTACTTC. It codes for CATSTSGQGRYEQYF.

This clone showed up just once. This rearrangement joins TRBV9 to TRBJ2-7, with 11 bases lining up with TRBD2. V lost 2 bases and J lost 6; bases outside the gene matches: 7. The CDR3 consists of 15 residues. The germline V gene has CDR1 SGDLS and CDR2 YYNGEE. In nucleotides, the CDR3 is TGTGCCAGCAGCGTCGCCGGGACTAGCGGACCCGAGCAGTACTTC. Translating it yields CASSVAGTSGPEQYF.

The count of this clone is one. This rearrangement joins TRBV10-3 to TRBJ1-5; 8 bases agree with TRBD1. V lost 8 bases to trimming and J lost 7 bases; unmatched junction nucleotides: 4. There are 12 residues in the CDR3. CDR1 is ENHRY, CDR2 SYGVKD, per germline. The CDR3 nucleotides are TGTGCCATCTCCCCAGGGGGCCAGCCCCAGCATTTT. The encoded protein is CAISPGGQPQHF.

The rearrangement joins TRBV5-5 to TRBJ2-7, with 8 bases identical to TRBD1. CDR3 length equals 14 residues. V lost 3 bases, J lost 6 bases, and 8 bases stayed unmatched. Germline CDR1 SGHKS, CDR2 YYEKEE (reference sequence). CDR3 in amino acids: CASSSTGVLGEQYF. The CDR3 nucleotides are TGTGCCAGCAGCTCGACAGGGGTTTTAGGCGAGCAGTACTTC.

This clone was recorded only once. This chain uses TRBV30 with TRBJ1-2, with no clear D. This CDR3 has 14 residues. Germline CDR1 GTSNPN, CDR2 SVGIG (reference sequence). The V end lost 0 bases, the J end lost 3 bases, and 11 bases lay between the germline ends. CDR3 nucleotides: TGTGCCTGGAGTGTGCGGGCAGGAGACTATGGCTACACCTTC. It specifies CAWSVRAGDYGYTF.